What follows is one TCR beta chain and its context. Its target is unknown. Repertoires were generated with immunoSEQ multiplex PCR, while TCRdb's copy carries only in-frame clones and drops some. The sample consists of about 140,000 clones, approximately 83% of them appearing once. The entry originates in a study of T cell responses to AZD1222 COVID-19 vaccine. Whole-study context: Pooling covered second doses at about 4 or about 12 weeks. Study results and caveats: Dominant CD4 TCR responses targeted spike regions 160-218 and 743-854. As reported, nearly half of all spike-specific TCRs target variant regions that are unmutated. Donor demographics were predominantly white British with a female majority; clonal diversity may be underestimated.

The V end lost 1 base, the J end lost 8 bases, and 14 bases lay between the germline ends. This CDR3 region has 14 residues. Germline V gene sequence: CDR1 SGHAT, CDR2 FQNNGV. The chain uses TRBV11-2 and TRBJ1-1, with D maybe TRBD1 (6 bases). The TCR was taken from an adult in good health. Sequenced here: peripheral blood, sampled on day 0 of AZD1222 vaccination. The CDR3 bases are TGTGCCAGCAGCTTAGCCCCCGGGACACGCGAAGCTTTCTTT. Amino acids: CASSLAPGTREAFF.